This T cell receptor (beta chain) originates from a study of blood T cell repertoires in COVID-19. Across the whole study: T cells, B-cell-depleted T cells, or PBMCs supplied cDNA or gDNA.

This CDR3 comprises 16 residues. From germline, CDR1 is MNHNS and CDR2 SASEGT. The V end lost 4 bases, the J end lost 3 bases, and 16 bases lay between the germline ends. Cohort assignment relied on participant-reported clinical history. In the source study's methods: From reference gene primer amplification, estimates of nucleated cell counts were derived. Profiling relied on immunoSEQ multiplex PCR, and the TCRdb table lists in-frame clones only, not all of them. Clonal size and the V and J genes are those of that table, whereas D and trimming came from the DNA. The sample comprises fewer than 450,000 clones, roughly 87% of which are singletons, and roughly 1% rests with the top ten.

The chain recombines TRBV6-1 with TRBJ2-1; D unclear. The specimen sequenced was PBMCs or T cells enriched from blood (not recorded which). This TCR was recovered from a woman in her twenties or thirties who had recovered from COVID-19. The CDR3 region has the DNA TGTGCCAGCAGTGGGGTCGGTCAGGTTTACTACAATGAGCAGTTCTTC. It codes for CASSGVGQVYYNEQFF.